This TCR beta chain was profiled in a study of regulatory T cells in long-lasting Graves disease. The study's findings and limits: Persistent Graves' patients showed less TCR diversity than newly diagnosed patients showed. Persistent patients had a count of shared public clonotypes (more than 2,500) that exceeded that of new patients (roughly 1,000).

Arm-PCR of CDR3 regions with iRepertoire HTBI primers generated TCR beta libraries. TCRdb reprocessed the multiplex PCR reads via MiXCR and lists one record per CDR3 protein. The table records fewer than 450,000 distinct CDR3 sequences, 15% of them present only once. Note on this clonotype: The target antigen is unknown. Possible read error: a much larger clone is one base away.

CDR1 MNHNS and CDR2 SASEGT come from the germline V gene. Trimming removed 6 bases at V and 7 bases at J, with 19 bases between. The CDR3 has 16 residues. Regarding time point: newly diagnosed GD, antithyroid drugs for less than 3 months. After RNA was extracted from PBMCs, the TCR library was made from it. These data also featured in a second study, about T cells in Graves' hyperthyroidism and ophthalmopathy. As that report states: Those with hyperthyroidism were 18 to 65 years old, newly diagnosed, and ill for under 2 months. For ophthalmopathy, model prediction preceded onset by a median about 6 months.

This rearrangement joins TRBV6-1 to TRBJ1-6; possibly TRBD1 for D (6 bases). This sequence originates from a woman in her thirties or forties with Graves disease. The starting material was peripheral blood mononuclear cells (PBMCs), obtained at new diagnosis, from a patient treated with antithyroid drugs. This chain's CDR3 is CASRTRRGAGNSPLHF. Here the CDR3 DNA reads TGTGCCAGCAGAACCCGCCGGGGGGCGGGAAATTCACCCCTCCACTTT.